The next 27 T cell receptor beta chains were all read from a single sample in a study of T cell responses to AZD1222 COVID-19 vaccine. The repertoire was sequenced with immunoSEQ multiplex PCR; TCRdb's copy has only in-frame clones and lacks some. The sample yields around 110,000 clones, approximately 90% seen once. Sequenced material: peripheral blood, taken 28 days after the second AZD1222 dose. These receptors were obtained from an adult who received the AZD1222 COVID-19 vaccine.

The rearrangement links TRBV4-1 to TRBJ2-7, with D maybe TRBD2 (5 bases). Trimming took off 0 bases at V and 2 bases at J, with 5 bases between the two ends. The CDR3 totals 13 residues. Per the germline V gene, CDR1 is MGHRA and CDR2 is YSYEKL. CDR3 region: CASSQDGTYEQYF. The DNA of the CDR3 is TGCGCCAGCAGCCAAGACGGGACCTACGAGCAGTACTTC.

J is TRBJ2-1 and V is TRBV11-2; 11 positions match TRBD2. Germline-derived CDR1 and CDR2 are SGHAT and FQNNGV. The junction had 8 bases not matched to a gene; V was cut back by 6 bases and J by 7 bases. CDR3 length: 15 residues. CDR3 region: CASRELAGAENEQFF. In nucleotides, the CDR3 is TGTGCCAGCAGGGAACTAGCGGGAGCGGAAAATGAGCAGTTCTTC.

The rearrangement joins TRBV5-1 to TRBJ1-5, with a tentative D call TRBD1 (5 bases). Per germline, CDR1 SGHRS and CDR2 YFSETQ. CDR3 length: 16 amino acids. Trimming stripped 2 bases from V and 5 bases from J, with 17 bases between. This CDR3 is CASSFGTGAGDQPQHF. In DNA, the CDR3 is TGCGCCAGCAGCTTTGGTACTGGGGCTGGGGATCAGCCCCAGCATTTT.

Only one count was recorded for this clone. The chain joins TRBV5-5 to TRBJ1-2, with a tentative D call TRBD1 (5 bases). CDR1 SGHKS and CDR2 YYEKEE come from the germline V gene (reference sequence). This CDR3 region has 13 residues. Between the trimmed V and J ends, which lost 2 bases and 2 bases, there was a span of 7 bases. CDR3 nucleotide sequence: TGTGCCAGCAGCTTCGGGGGGAACTATGGCTACACCTTC. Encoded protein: CASSFGGNYGYTF.

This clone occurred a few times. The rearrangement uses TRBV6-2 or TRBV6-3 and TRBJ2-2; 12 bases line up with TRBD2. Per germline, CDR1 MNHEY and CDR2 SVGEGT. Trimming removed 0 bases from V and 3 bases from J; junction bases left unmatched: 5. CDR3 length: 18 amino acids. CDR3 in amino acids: CASSYSASGGAHTGELFF. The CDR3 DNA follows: TGTGCCAGCAGTTACTCGGCTAGCGGGGGGGCCCACACCGGGGAGCTGTTTTTT.

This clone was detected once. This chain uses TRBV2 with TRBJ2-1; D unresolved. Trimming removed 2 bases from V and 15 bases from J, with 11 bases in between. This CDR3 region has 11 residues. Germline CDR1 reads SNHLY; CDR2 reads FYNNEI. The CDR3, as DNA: TGTGCCAGCAGTGAACGGTCCTGGGCGTTCTTC. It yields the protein CASSERSWAFF.

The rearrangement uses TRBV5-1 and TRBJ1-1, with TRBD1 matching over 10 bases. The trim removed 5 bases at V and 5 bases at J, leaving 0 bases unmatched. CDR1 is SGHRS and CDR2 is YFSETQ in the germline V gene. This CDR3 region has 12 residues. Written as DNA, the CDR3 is TGCGCCAGCAGGGGACAGGGGACTGAAGCTTTCTTT. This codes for CASRGQGTEAFF. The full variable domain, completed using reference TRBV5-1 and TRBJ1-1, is KAGVTQTPRYLIKTRGQQVTLSCSPISGHRSVSWYQQTPGQGLQFLFEYFSETQRNKGNFPGRFSGRQFSNSRSEMNVSTLELGDSALYLCASRGQGTEAFFGQGTRLTVV.

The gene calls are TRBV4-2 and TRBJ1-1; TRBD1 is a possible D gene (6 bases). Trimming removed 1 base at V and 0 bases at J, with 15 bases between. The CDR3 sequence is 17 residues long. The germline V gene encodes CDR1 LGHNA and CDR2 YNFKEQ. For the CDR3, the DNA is TGTGCCAGCAGCCAAGCGGGACATATAGTCATGAACACTGAAGCTTTCTTT. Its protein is CASSQAGHIVMNTEAFF.

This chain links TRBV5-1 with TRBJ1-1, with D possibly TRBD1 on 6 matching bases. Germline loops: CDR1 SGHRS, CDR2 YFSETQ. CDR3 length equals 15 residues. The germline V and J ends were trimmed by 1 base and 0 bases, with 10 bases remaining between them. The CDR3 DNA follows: TGCGCCAGCAGCTTGACGCAGGGGCTGAACACTGAAGCTTTCTTT. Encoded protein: CASSLTQGLNTEAFF.

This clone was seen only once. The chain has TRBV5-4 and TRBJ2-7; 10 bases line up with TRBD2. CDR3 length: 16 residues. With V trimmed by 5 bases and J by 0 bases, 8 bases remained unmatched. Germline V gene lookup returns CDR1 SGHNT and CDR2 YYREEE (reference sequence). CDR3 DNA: TGTGCCAGCAGTTCGGGACTAGCGTTGAGCTCCTACGAGCAGTACTTC. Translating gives CASSSGLALSSYEQYF.

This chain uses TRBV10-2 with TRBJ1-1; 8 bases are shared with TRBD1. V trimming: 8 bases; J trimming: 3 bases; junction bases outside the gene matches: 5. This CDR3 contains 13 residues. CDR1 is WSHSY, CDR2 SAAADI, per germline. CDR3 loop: CASGQGADTEAFF. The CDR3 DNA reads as TGCGCCAGCGGCCAGGGGGCGGACACTGAAGCTTTCTTT.

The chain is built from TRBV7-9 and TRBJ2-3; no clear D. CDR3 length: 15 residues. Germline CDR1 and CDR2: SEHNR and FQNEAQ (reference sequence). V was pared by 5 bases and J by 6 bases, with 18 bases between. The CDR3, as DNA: TGTGCCAGCAGCCCGGTTTTTAAGTTGACGGATACGCAGTATTTT. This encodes CASSPVFKLTDTQYF.

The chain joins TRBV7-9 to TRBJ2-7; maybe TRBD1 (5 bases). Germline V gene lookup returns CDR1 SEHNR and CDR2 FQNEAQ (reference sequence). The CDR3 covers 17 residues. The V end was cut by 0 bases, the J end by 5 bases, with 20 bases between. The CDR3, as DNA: TGTGCCAGCAGCTTAGCTGTGGGGCCAGCCGGCGCCGACGAGCAGTACTTC. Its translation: CASSLAVGPAGADEQYF.

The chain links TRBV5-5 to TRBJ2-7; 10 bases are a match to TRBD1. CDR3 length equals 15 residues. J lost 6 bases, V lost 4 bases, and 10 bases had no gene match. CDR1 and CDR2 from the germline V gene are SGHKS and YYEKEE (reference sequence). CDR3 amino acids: CASSMIPGQGSEQYF. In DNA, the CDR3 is TGTGCCAGCAGCATGATTCCGGGACAGGGGTCCGAGCAGTACTTC.

In DNA form, the CDR3 reads TGTGCCAGCAGCCAAGATCAGACAAGGGGCACTGAAGCTTTCTTT. Translated: CASSQDQTRGTEAFF. The rearrangement uses TRBV3-1 (or the pseudogene TRBV3-2) and TRBJ1-1, with D perhaps TRBD1 (5 bases). The ends were cut back, 0 bases at V and 4 bases at J, with 12 bases in the middle. The CDR3 consists of 15 residues. Germline V gene lookup returns CDR1 LGHDT and CDR2 YNNKEL (reference sequence).

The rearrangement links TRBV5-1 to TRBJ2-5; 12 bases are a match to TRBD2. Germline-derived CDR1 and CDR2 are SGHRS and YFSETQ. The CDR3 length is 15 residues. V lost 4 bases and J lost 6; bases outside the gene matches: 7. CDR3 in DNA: TGCGCCAGCAGCACGACCGGGACTAGCGGGCAGACCCAGTACTTC. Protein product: CASSTTGTSGQTQYF. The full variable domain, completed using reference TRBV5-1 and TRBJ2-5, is KAGVTQTPRYLIKTRGQQVTLSCSPISGHRSVSWYQQTPGQGLQFLFEYFSETQRNKGNFPGRFSGRQFSNSRSEMNVSTLELGDSALYLCASSTTGTSGQTQYFGPGTRLLVL.

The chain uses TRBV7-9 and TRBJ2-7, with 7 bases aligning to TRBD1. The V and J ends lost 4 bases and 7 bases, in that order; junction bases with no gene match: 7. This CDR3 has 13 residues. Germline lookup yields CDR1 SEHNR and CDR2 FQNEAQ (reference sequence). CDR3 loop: CASSSRDRWEQYF. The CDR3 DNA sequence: TGTGCCAGCAGCTCCCGGGACAGATGGGAGCAGTACTTC.

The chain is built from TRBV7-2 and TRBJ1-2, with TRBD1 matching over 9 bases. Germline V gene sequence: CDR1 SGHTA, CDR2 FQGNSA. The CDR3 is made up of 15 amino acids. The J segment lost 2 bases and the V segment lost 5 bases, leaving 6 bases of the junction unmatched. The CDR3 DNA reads TGTGCCAGCAGCCCCTCGACAGGGGGGAACTATGGCTACACCTTC. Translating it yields CASSPSTGGNYGYTF.

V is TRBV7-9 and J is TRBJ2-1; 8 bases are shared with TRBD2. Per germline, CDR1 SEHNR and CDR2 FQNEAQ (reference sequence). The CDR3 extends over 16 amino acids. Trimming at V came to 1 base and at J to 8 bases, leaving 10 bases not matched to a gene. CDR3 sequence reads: CASSLEAGASVHEQFF. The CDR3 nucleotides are TGTGCCAGCAGCTTAGAAGCGGGGGCCTCAGTCCATGAGCAGTTCTTC.

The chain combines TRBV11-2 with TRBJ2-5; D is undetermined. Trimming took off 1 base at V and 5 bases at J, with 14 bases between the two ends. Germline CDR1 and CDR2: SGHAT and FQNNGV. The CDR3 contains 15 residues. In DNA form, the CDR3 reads TGTGCCAGCAGCTTAGCGGGTTCGGGCTGGGAGACCCAGTACTTC. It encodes CASSLAGSGWETQYF.

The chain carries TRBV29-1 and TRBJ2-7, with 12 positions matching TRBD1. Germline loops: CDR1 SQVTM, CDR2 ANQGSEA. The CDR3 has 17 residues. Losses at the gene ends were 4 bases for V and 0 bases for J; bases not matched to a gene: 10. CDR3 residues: CSVVGTGGAGSSYEQYF. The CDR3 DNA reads TGCAGCGTTGTCGGGACAGGGGGCGCAGGTTCCTCCTACGAGCAGTACTTC.

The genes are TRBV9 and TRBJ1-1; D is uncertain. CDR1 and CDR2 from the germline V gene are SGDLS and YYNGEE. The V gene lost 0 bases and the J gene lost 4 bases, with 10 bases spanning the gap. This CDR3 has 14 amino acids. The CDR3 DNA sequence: TGTGCCAGCAGCGTAGATCTAGGTGGCACTGAAGCTTTCTTT. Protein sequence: CASSVDLGGTEAFF.

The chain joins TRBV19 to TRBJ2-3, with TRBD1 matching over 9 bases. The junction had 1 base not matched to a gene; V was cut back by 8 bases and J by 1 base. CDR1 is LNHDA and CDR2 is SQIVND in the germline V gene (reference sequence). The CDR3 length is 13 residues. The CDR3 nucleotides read TGTGCCAGTCGGACAGGGGGCACAGATACGCAGTATTTT. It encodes CASRTGGTDTQYF.

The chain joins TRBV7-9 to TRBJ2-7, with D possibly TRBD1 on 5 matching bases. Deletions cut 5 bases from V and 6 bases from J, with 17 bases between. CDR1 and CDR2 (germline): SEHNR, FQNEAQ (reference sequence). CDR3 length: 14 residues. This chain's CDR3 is CASSPQTANSEQYF. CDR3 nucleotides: TGTGCCAGCAGCCCCCAGACAGCTAACAGCGAGCAGTACTTC.

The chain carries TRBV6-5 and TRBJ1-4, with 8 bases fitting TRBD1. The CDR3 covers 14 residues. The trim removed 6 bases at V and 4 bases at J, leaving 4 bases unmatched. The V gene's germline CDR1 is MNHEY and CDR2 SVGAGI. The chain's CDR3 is CASRGQAINEKLFF. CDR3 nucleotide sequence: TGTGCCAGCAGGGGACAGGCGATTAATGAAAAACTGTTTTTT.

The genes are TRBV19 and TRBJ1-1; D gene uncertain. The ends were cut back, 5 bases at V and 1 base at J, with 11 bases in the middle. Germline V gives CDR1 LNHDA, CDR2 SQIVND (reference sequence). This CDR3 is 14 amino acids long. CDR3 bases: TGTGCCAGTAGTTTTTCAAGTTGGAACACTGAAGCTTTCTTT. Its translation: CASSFSSWNTEAFF.

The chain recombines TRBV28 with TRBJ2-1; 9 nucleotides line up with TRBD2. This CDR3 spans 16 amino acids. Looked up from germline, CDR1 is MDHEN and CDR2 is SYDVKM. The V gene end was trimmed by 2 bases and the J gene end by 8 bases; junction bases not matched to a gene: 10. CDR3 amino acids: CASSLVGGRARDEQFF. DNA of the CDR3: TGTGCCAGCAGTTTAGTTGGCGGGAGGGCCCGGGATGAGCAGTTCTTC. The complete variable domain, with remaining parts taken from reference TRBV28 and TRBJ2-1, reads DVKVTQSSRYLVKRTGEKVFLECVQDMDHENMFWYRQDPGLGLRLIYFSYDVKMKEKGDIPEGYSVSREKKERFSLILESASTNQTSMYLCASSLVGGRARDEQFFGPGTRLTVL.